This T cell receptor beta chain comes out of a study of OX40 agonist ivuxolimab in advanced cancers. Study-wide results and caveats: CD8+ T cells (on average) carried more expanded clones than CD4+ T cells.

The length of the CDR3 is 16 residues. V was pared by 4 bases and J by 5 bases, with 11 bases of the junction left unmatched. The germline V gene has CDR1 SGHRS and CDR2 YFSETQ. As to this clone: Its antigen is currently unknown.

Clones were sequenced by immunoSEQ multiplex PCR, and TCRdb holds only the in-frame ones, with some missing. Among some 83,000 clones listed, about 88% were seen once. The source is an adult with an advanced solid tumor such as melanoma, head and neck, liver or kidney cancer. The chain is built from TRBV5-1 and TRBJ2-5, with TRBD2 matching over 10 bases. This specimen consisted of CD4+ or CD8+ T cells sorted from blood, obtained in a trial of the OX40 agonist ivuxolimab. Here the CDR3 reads CASSPQGAGGRETQYF. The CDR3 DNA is TGCGCCAGCAGCCCCCAGGGAGCGGGAGGGCGGGAGACCCAGTACTTC.